Shown below are 20 T cell receptor beta chains from a single sample sequenced in a study of cytomegalovirus exposure and HLA in healthy donors. 13 Jbeta primers and 60 Vbeta primers were used for the PCR. The protocol was immunoSEQ multiplex PCR, while the TCRdb copy is restricted to in-frame clones and leaves out a portion. This sample has 90,000 to 140,000 clones, with over 60% found just once. The sequenced material came from PBMCs. All receptors derive from a man between 35 and 55 years old in good health and CMV-seropositive.

V usage is TRBV7-8 and J usage is TRBJ1-1; unclear D gene. The length of the CDR3 is 14 residues. CDR1 is SGHVS, CDR2 FQNEAQ, per germline. Trimming shortened V by 1 base and J by 6 bases, and 12 bases separated the two germline ends. CDR3 in amino acids: CASSLGGAAAEAFF. In DNA form, the CDR3 reads TGTGCCAGCAGCTTAGGGGGAGCCGCGGCTGAAGCTTTCTTT.

CDR3 region: CASSVGGGIEQFF. The CDR3 DNA reads as TGTGCCAGCAGCGTAGGAGGAGGAATTGAGCAGTTCTTC. V and J are TRBV9 and TRBJ2-1, with D maybe TRBD2 (5 bases). The CDR3 is made up of 13 amino acids. The germline V gene has CDR1 SGDLS and CDR2 YYNGEE. The V end lost 0 bases, the J end lost 9 bases, and 10 bases lay between the germline ends.

The V call is TRBV7-2, the J call TRBJ1-5; 9 nucleotides match TRBD1. The CDR3 length is 14 residues. V lost 5 bases, J lost 5 bases, and 4 bases stayed unmatched. Germline V gene sequence: CDR1 SGHTA, CDR2 FQGNSA. The CDR3 loop reads CASSKQGAHQPQHF. Written as DNA, the CDR3 is TGTGCCAGCAGCAAACAGGGGGCTCATCAGCCCCAGCATTTT. The full variable domain, its missing parts supplied by reference TRBV7-2 and TRBJ1-5, is GAGVSQSPSNKVTEKGKDVELRCDPISGHTALYWYRQSLGQGLEFLIYFQGNSAPDKSGLPSDRFSAERTGGSVSTLTIQRTQQEDSAVYLCASSKQGAHQPQHFGDGTRLSIL.

This chain uses TRBV2 with TRBJ2-1, with D tentatively TRBD2 (5 bases). CDR3 length: 12 amino acids. The germline V gene encodes CDR1 SNHLY and CDR2 FYNNEI. Trimming stripped 10 bases from V and 9 bases from J, with 16 bases between. CDR3 nucleotides: TGTGCCATTCGGGGTAGCACGATTGAGCAGTTCTTC. It specifies CAIRGSTIEQFF.

The rearrangement links TRBV6-5 to TRBJ1-1; D gene ambiguous. Trimming left V 7 bases short and J 1 base short, with 7 bases between. This CDR3 region has 12 residues. CDR1 and CDR2 from the germline V gene are MNHEY and SVGAGI. In DNA, the CDR3 is TGTGCCAGCAAAACTCAGAACACTGAAGCTTTCTTT. This encodes CASKTQNTEAFF.

This chain joins TRBV11-2 and TRBJ2-7, with 10 bases identical to TRBD1. V lost 1 base and J lost 6; bases outside the gene matches: 6. Germline CDR1 is SGHAT and CDR2 is FQNNGV. The CDR3 is made up of 15 amino acids. The CDR3 reads CASSLVADRGAEQYF. In nucleotides, the CDR3 is TGTGCCAGCAGCTTAGTCGCGGACAGGGGGGCCGAGCAGTACTTC.

The gene calls are TRBV11-2 and TRBJ2-3, with TRBD1 matching over 10 bases. Germline assignment: CDR1 SGHAT and CDR2 FQNNGV. CDR3 size: 17 residues. The trim removed 0 bases at V and 5 bases at J, leaving 8 bases unmatched. CDR3 nucleotides: TGTGCCAGCAGCTTAGAATTGGACAGGGGGAAAAGAGATACGCAGTATTTT. Encoded protein: CASSLELDRGKRDTQYF.

This rearrangement joins TRBV6-1 to TRBJ2-7; D is perhaps TRBD2 (7 bases). The CDR3 runs to 14 residues. Trimming removed 2 bases from V and 4 bases from J, with 12 bases in between. The V gene's germline CDR1 is MNHNS and CDR2 SASEGT. The CDR3 spells CASSERGGPYEQYF. The CDR3 coding sequence is TGTGCCAGCAGTGAAAGGGGGGGCCCGTACGAGCAGTACTTC.

The chain employs TRBV7-6 and TRBJ2-7; 7 bases are shared with TRBD1. The V segment lost 5 bases and the J segment 3 bases; nucleotides outside the gene matches: 4. CDR3 length: 13 residues. Germline V CDR1 and CDR2: SGHVS, FNYEAQ. The CDR3 spells CASSVGTDYEQYF. DNA of the CDR3: TGTGCCAGCAGCGTCGGGACAGACTACGAGCAGTACTTC.

This chain connects TRBV28 to TRBJ1-4; D not resolved. CDR1 MDHEN and CDR2 SYDVKM come from the germline V gene. This CDR3 has 18 residues. V gave up 3 bases and J gave up 4 bases, with 21 bases separating them. Written as DNA, the CDR3 is TGTGCCAGCAGTTTTCCTCCGAGCCTCTGGAGGTATAATGAAAAACTGTTTTTT. Its protein product is CASSFPPSLWRYNEKLFF.

The genes are TRBV7-2 and TRBJ2-1; 9 bases map to TRBD1. V lost 3 bases, J lost 12 bases, and 6 bases stayed unmatched. The CDR3 sequence is 13 residues long. Germline V gene sequence: CDR1 SGHTA, CDR2 FQGNSA. The CDR3 DNA sequence: TGTGCCAGCAGCTTCGGACAGGGGCGGGGGCAGTTCTTC. Translating gives CASSFGQGRGQFF.

This chain joins TRBV9 and TRBJ1-5; D remains unclear. Trimming cost V 3 bases and J 7 bases, with 11 bases left between them. The CDR3 is 13 amino acids. CDR1 is SGDLS, CDR2 YYNGEE, per germline. CDR3: CASSAEDGQPQHF. The CDR3 nucleotides read TGTGCCAGCAGCGCCGAAGATGGCCAGCCCCAGCATTTT.

This sequence joins TRBV28 and TRBJ2-7, with TRBD2 as a possible D gene (6 bases). Trimming took 2 bases from V and 6 from J, leaving 14 bases between them. The CDR3 is 14 amino acids. CDR1 is MDHEN, CDR2 SYDVKM, per germline. CDR3 DNA sequence: TGTGCCAGCAGTTTACACCAGGGACTCAGCGAGCAGTACTTC. Translation gives CASSLHQGLSEQYF. The whole variable domain, filled in from reference TRBV28 and TRBJ2-7, reads DVKVTQSSRYLVKRTGEKVFLECVQDMDHENMFWYRQDPGLGLRLIYFSYDVKMKEKGDIPEGYSVSREKKERFSLILESASTNQTSMYLCASSLHQGLSEQYFGPGTRLTVT.

The chain uses TRBV11-2 and TRBJ2-1; 12 bases line up with TRBD2. Trimming removed 6 bases from V and 8 bases from J; junction bases left unmatched: 2. The CDR3 consists of 13 residues. Germline V gene sequence: CDR1 SGHAT, CDR2 FQNNGV. The CDR3 nucleotides read TGTGCCAGCAGGACTAGCGGGAGTCATGAGCAGTTCTTC. Protein sequence: CASRTSGSHEQFF.

The gene calls are TRBV29-1 and TRBJ2-5, with a possible D match to TRBD1 (6 bases). The DNA end is a closer match to TRBJ2-7, so the J assignment may be wrong. This CDR3 region has 13 residues. Germline assignment: CDR1 SQVTM and CDR2 ANQGSEA. CDR3 coding DNA: TGCAGCGTTAACACCGGGACAAGCTACGAGCAGTACTTC. Protein: CSVNTGTSYEQYF.

V usage is TRBV7-2 and J usage is TRBJ1-1; no reliable D call. The CDR3 covers 15 residues. Germline loops: CDR1 SGHTA, CDR2 FQGNSA. Trimming removed 5 bases from V and 1 base from J, with 14 bases in between. CDR3 coding DNA: TGTGCCAGCAGCCCACCCGGGGAAAGGAACACTGAAGCTTTCTTT. Its translation is CASSPPGERNTEAFF. The full variable domain, with the rest looked up from reference TRBV7-2 and TRBJ1-1, is GAGVSQSPSNKVTEKGKDVELRCDPISGHTALYWYRQSLGQGLEFLIYFQGNSAPDKSGLPSDRFSAERTGGSVSTLTIQRTQQEDSAVYLCASSPPGERNTEAFFGQGTRLTVV.

This clone has only a few counts. The chain uses TRBV27 and TRBJ2-2, with unresolved D. The CDR3 spans 13 residues. Germline V lookup: CDR1 MNHEY, CDR2 SMNVEV (reference sequence). Trimming removed 3 bases at V and 5 bases at J, with 7 bases between. The CDR3 DNA is TGTGCCAGCAGTTTGAGAGTAACCGGGGAGCTGTTTTTT. It is translated as CASSLRVTGELFF.

The chain links TRBV9 to TRBJ1-6, with D possibly TRBD1 on 5 matching bases. CDR1 is SGDLS and CDR2 is YYNGEE in the germline V gene. Trimming stripped 4 bases from V and 6 bases from J, with 20 bases between. This CDR3 region has 17 residues. The CDR3 DNA follows: TGTGCCAGCAGCCCCCGACCGACCCAGGGTGTTAATTCACCCCTCCACTTT. Translated: CASSPRPTQGVNSPLHF. Looking up the rest from reference TRBV9 and TRBJ1-6 gives the full variable domain: DSGVTQTPKHLITATGQRVTLRCSPRSGDLSVYWYQQSLDQGLQFLIQYYNGEERAKGNILERFSAQQFPDLHSELNLSSLELGDSALYFCASSPRPTQGVNSPLHFGNGTRLTVT.

This clone has just a few counts. V gene TRBV5-1 combines with J gene TRBJ2-3; 10 nucleotides match TRBD1. The germline CDR1 and CDR2 sequences are SGHRS and YFSETQ. This CDR3 is 15 amino acids long. Trimming at V came to 0 bases and at J to 3 bases, leaving 1 base not matched to a gene. The CDR3 coding sequence is TGCGCCAGCAGCTTGGGGGACAGGGGAACAGATACGCAGTATTTT. This encodes CASSLGDRGTDTQYF.

The CDR3 bases are TGTGCCAGCAGTCAGGGACTAGCGGGAGTGACCCAGTACTTC. Its translation: CASSQGLAGVTQYF. The chain links TRBV6-1 to TRBJ2-5; 14 nucleotides match TRBD2. Germline V lookup: CDR1 MNHNS, CDR2 SASEGT. The CDR3 consists of 14 residues. The ends lost 5 bases at V and 7 bases at J; junction bases unmatched: 3.